This T cell receptor (beta chain) is from a study of brain T cells in children with intractable seizures. Whole-study findings and limits: Absence of clones before surgery may stem from lower sequencing depth. Viral specificity was inferred only from CDR3 similarity; HCMV serostatus was unknown.

Produced via immunoSEQ multiplex PCR; TCRdb's table is partial and in-frame only. The sample lists about 340,000 clones; 93% were seen once. Remarks on this clone: Its antigen is not known.

Time point in this sample: blood from clinic visit 5 months post-surgery; TSC patient then seizure free. Sequencing was limited to surgery cases with top T cell transcript signatures in brain tissue. Before surgery, patients took at least one anti-epileptic drug. The germline CDR1 and CDR2 sequences are MNHEY and SMNVEV (reference sequence). The germline V and J ends were trimmed by 0 bases and 2 bases, with 17 bases remaining between them. The CDR3 extends over 17 amino acids. This TCR was recovered from a boy in the first two years of life with tuberous sclerosis and intractable seizures. Sequenced material: peripheral blood, taken more than 4 months after surgery. This chain joins TRBV27 and TRBJ2-7; D may be TRBD2 (6 bases). The CDR3 DNA reads as TGTGCCAGCAGTTTATCGGGGGGTGCAACGGGTCCCTACGAGCAGTACTTC. Its translation: CASSLSGGATGPYEQYF.